These 2 T cell receptor beta chains were all obtained from the same sample, sequenced in a study of T-cell memory formation after mild COVID-19. MiXCR, run by TCRdb on the 5' RACE reads, gives a single entry per CDR3 protein. The repertoire consists of 550,000 to 600,000 distinct CDR3 sequences, with approximately 15% occurring once and the leading ten covering roughly 8.2%. The sample taken for sequencing was PBMCs or a T cell subset sorted from them (not recorded which). Receptors originate from an adult woman who had mild COVID-19 (a few samples of this study predate the infection). Cell type and time point are not known.

This clonotype was counted only a few times. This sequence joins TRBV10-3 and TRBJ1-2; no reliable D call. There are 12 residues in the CDR3. Deletions cut 5 bases from V and 6 bases from J, with 10 bases between. Germline V gene data show CDR1 as ENHRY and CDR2 as SYGVKD. CDR3 sequence: CAISSDLHGYTF. In nucleotides, the CDR3 is TGTGCCATCAGTTCGGATCTGCATGGCTACACCTTC.

The chain has TRBV7-3 and TRBJ2-3; D is undetermined. The V and J ends lost 5 bases and 2 bases respectively, with 23 bases between them. Germline CDR1 reads SGHTA; CDR2 reads FQGTGA. The CDR3 extends over 18 amino acids. CDR3 loop: CASSKDPSGGRPTDTQYF. Written as DNA, the CDR3 is TGTGCCAGCAGCAAAGACCCCAGTGGTGGCAGACCCACAGATACGCAGTATTTT.